A selection of T cell receptor beta chains follows, all from one sample in a study of breast tumors, draining lymph nodes, adjacent tissues. MiXCR, run by TCRdb on the multiplex PCR reads, gives a single entry per CDR3 protein. The repertoire holds under 35,000 distinct CDR3 sequences, over 55% seen once, with 18% in the top ten. The sample consisted of breast tumor tissue. All receptors derive from a female donor with breast cancer. Some clones in this sample may be carry-over from other donors' samples. Each CDR3 is given with its conserved first and last residue. Fields, in order: clone size, D gene, CDR3 length, V gene, J gene, CDR3 protein, CDR3 DNA. A D gene is named only where the DNA matches it firmly. Not every row has a clone size; where given, it reads once, few, many or a size class.

abundance: NA
d_gene: NA
len: 14
v_gene: TRBV20-1
j_gene: TRBJ2-3
CDR3aa: CSARETSGKYTQYF
CDR3nt: TGCAGTGCTAGAGAGACTAGTGGAAAATATACGCAGTATTTT

abundance: NA
d_gene: TRBD2
len: 14
v_gene: TRBV20-1
j_gene: TRBJ2-7
CDR3aa: CSARELAGGYEQYF
CDR3nt: TGCAGTGCTAGAGAGCTAGCGGGAGGGTATGAGCAGTACTTC

abundance: few
d_gene: NA
len: 12
v_gene: TRBV12-3/TRBV12-4
j_gene: TRBJ2-2
CDR3aa: CASSFETGELFF
CDR3nt: TGTGCCAGCAGTTTCGAGACCGGGGAGCTGTTTTTT

abundance: many
d_gene: TRBD1
len: 15
v_gene: TRBV6-1
j_gene: TRBJ1-2
CDR3aa: CASSEAGQGNGGYTF
CDR3nt: TGTGCCAGCAGTGAAGCGGGACAGGGGAATGGTGGCTACACCTTC

abundance: NA
d_gene: TRBD1
len: 14
v_gene: TRBV20-1
j_gene: TRBJ1-3
CDR3aa: CSAGRQGSGNTIYF
CDR3nt: TGCAGTGCTGGCCGACAGGGGTCTGGAAACACCATATATTTT

abundance: NA
d_gene: TRBD2
len: 14
v_gene: TRBV7-2
j_gene: TRBJ2-7
CDR3aa: CASSLQRGGYEQYF
CDR3nt: TGTGCCAGCAGCTTGCAGCGGGGGGGCTACGAGCAGTACTTC

abundance: NA
d_gene: NA
len: 14
v_gene: TRBV7-8
j_gene: TRBJ2-1
CDR3aa: CASRGRGRGYEQFF
CDR3nt: TGTGCCAGCCGAGGTAGGGGCAGGGGTTATGAGCAGTTCTTC

abundance: medium-sized
d_gene: NA
len: 13
v_gene: TRBV2
j_gene: TRBJ2-3
CDR3aa: CASSLRGTDTQYF
CDR3nt: TGTGCCAGCAGTTTGCGGGGCACAGATACGCAGTATTTT

abundance: NA
d_gene: TRBD2
len: 16
v_gene: TRBV9
j_gene: TRBJ2-2
CDR3aa: CASCAPSGTSSGELFF
CDR3nt: TGCGCCAGCTGTGCCCCTAGCGGGACGAGCTCCGGGGAGCTGTTTTTT

abundance: many
d_gene: NA
len: 17
v_gene: TRBV14
j_gene: TRBJ2-3
CDR3aa: CASSQGGGRVGTDTQYF
CDR3nt: TGTGCCAGCAGCCAAGGGGGAGGCAGGGTCGGCACAGATACGCAGTATTTT

abundance: few
d_gene: NA
len: 15
v_gene: TRBV11-1
j_gene: TRBJ2-3
CDR3aa: CASSLAGGPGGTQYF
CDR3nt: TGTGCCAGCAGCTTAGCGGGGGGGCCGGGGGGTACGCAGTATTTT

abundance: NA
d_gene: NA
len: 13
v_gene: TRBV29-1
j_gene: TRBJ2-3
CDR3aa: CSAGRGQGDTQYF
CDR3nt: TGCAGCGCCGGTCGGGGGCAAGGAGATACGCAGTATTTT

abundance: medium-sized
d_gene: NA
len: 15
v_gene: TRBV15
j_gene: TRBJ2-1
CDR3aa: CATSRPGRSYNEQFF
CDR3nt: TGTGCCACCAGCAGACCGGGACGCTCCTACAATGAGCAGTTCTTC

abundance: NA
d_gene: TRBD1
len: 14
v_gene: TRBV5-4
j_gene: TRBJ1-6
CDR3aa: CASSFGTGDSPLHF
CDR3nt: TGTGCCAGCAGCTTCGGGACAGGGGATTCACCCCTCCACTTT

abundance: many
d_gene: TRBD1
len: 17
v_gene: TRBV11-1
j_gene: TRBJ1-2
CDR3aa: CASSLSGTGDLNYGYTF
CDR3nt: TGTGCCAGCAGCTTATCTGGGACAGGGGACCTAAACTATGGCTACACCTTC

abundance: few
d_gene: TRBD1
len: 12
v_gene: TRBV20-1
j_gene: TRBJ2-3
CDR3aa: CSALGQPDTQYF
CDR3nt: TGCAGTGCTCTGGGACAGCCAGATACGCAGTATTTT

abundance: many
d_gene: TRBD1
len: 16
v_gene: TRBV6-5
j_gene: TRBJ1-6
CDR3aa: CASSHAAGTGDSPLHF
CDR3nt: TGTGCCAGCAGTCACGCCGCCGGGACAGGGGATTCACCCCTCCACTTT

abundance: NA
d_gene: NA
len: 17
v_gene: TRBV29-1
j_gene: TRBJ2-7
CDR3aa: CSIYLCSVEDVRDEQYF
CDR3nt: NA

abundance: NA
d_gene: NA
len: 12
v_gene: TRBV20-1
j_gene: TRBJ2-3
CDR3aa: CSARTSTDTQYF
CDR3nt: TGCAGTGCTAGGACTAGCACAGATACGCAGTATTTT

abundance: NA
d_gene: NA
len: 14
v_gene: TRBV5-1
j_gene: TRBJ1-2
CDR3aa: CASSSFSAGYGYTF
CDR3nt: TGCGCCAGCAGCTCATTTTCTGCAGGCTATGGCTACACCTTC

abundance: NA
d_gene: NA
len: 14
v_gene: TRBV5-1
j_gene: TRBJ1-4
CDR3aa: CASSLGDANEKLFF
CDR3nt: TGCGCCAGCAGCTTGGGGGATGCTAATGAAAAACTGTTTTTT

abundance: many
d_gene: NA
len: 16
v_gene: TRBV19
j_gene: TRBJ2-3
CDR3aa: CASSPSWGHSGDTQYF
CDR3nt: TGTGCCAGTAGTCCCTCTTGGGGACACTCGGGAGATACGCAGTATTTT

abundance: NA
d_gene: NA
len: 13
v_gene: TRBV19
j_gene: TRBJ1-2
CDR3aa: CASSQGTHYGYTF
CDR3nt: TGTGCCAGTAGTCAGGGAACCCACTATGGCTACACCTTC

abundance: NA
d_gene: NA
len: 12
v_gene: TRBV5-1
j_gene: TRBJ1-2
CDR3aa: CASSLVAYGYTF
CDR3nt: TGCGCCAGCAGCTTGGTGGCGTATGGCTACACCTTC

abundance: NA
d_gene: NA
len: 17
v_gene: TRBV5-1
j_gene: TRBJ1-6
CDR3aa: CASSLADWGAYNSPLHF
CDR3nt: TGCGCCAGCAGCTTGGCAGATTGGGGGGCTTATAATTCACCCCTCCACTTT

abundance: NA
d_gene: TRBD1
len: 15
v_gene: TRBV5-1
j_gene: TRBJ1-2
CDR3aa: CASSLEWDRGEGYTF
CDR3nt: TGCGCCAGCAGCTTGGAATGGGACAGGGGCGAAGGCTACACCTTC

abundance: NA
d_gene: NA
len: 15
v_gene: TRBV29-1
j_gene: TRBJ1-5
CDR3aa: CSVEENWGWSQPQHF
CDR3nt: TGCAGCGTTGAAGAGAATTGGGGGTGGTCTCAGCCCCAGCATTTT

abundance: NA
d_gene: NA
len: 13
v_gene: TRBV7-2
j_gene: TRBJ1-5
CDR3aa: CASSYRDTQPQHF
CDR3nt: TGTGCCAGCAGCTACCGGGACACACAGCCCCAGCATTTT

abundance: many
d_gene: NA
len: 15
v_gene: TRBV27
j_gene: TRBJ1-5
CDR3aa: CASRGYGVSNQPQHF
CDR3nt: TGTGCCAGCCGTGGTTATGGGGTTAGCAATCAGCCCCAGCATTTT

abundance: NA
d_gene: TRBD1
len: 15
v_gene: TRBV12-3/TRBV12-4
j_gene: TRBJ2-6
CDR3aa: CASSRDSSGANVLTF
CDR3nt: TGTGCCAGCAGTCGGGACAGCTCTGGGGCCAACGTCCTGACTTTC

abundance: NA
d_gene: TRBD2
len: 15
v_gene: TRBV2
j_gene: TRBJ2-5
CDR3aa: CASSQLAGTLKTQYF
CDR3nt: TGTGCCAGCAGTCAACTAGCGGGGACCTTGAAGACCCAGTACTTC

abundance: medium-sized
d_gene: NA
len: 12
v_gene: TRBV7-6
j_gene: TRBJ2-7
CDR3aa: CASSLLAHEQYF
CDR3nt: TGTGCCAGCAGCTTACTAGCGCACGAGCAGTACTTC

abundance: NA
d_gene: TRBD2
len: 14
v_gene: TRBV2
j_gene: TRBJ2-1
CDR3aa: CASRPQGLYNEQFF
CDR3nt: TGTGCCAGCAGGCCTCAGGGACTATACAATGAGCAGTTCTTC

abundance: many
d_gene: NA
len: 14
v_gene: TRBV29-1
j_gene: TRBJ1-1
CDR3aa: CSVESYAGNTEAFF
CDR3nt: TGCAGCGTTGAGTCATATGCGGGGAACACTGAAGCTTTCTTT

abundance: NA
d_gene: TRBD2
len: 15
v_gene: TRBV4-3
j_gene: TRBJ2-3
CDR3aa: CASSQGLAGVNTQYF
CDR3nt: TGCGCCAGCAGCCAAGGACTAGCGGGGGTTAATACGCAGTATTTT

abundance: NA
d_gene: TRBD2
len: 15
v_gene: TRBV6-5
j_gene: TRBJ2-5
CDR3aa: CASSGGSGGGETQYF
CDR3nt: TGTGCCAGCAGTGGTGGTAGCGGGGGGGGAGAGACCCAGTACTTC

abundance: NA
d_gene: NA
len: 12
v_gene: TRBV7-8
j_gene: TRBJ2-7
CDR3aa: CASSPLGHRQYF
CDR3nt: TGTGCCAGCAGCCCCCTGGGACATAGGCAGTACTTC

abundance: NA
d_gene: NA
len: 14
v_gene: TRBV7-2
j_gene: TRBJ1-4
CDR3aa: CASSLGQPGEKLFF
CDR3nt: TGTGCCAGCAGCTTAGGACAACCAGGCGAAAAACTGTTTTTT

abundance: NA
d_gene: NA
len: 17
v_gene: TRBV7-8
j_gene: TRBJ2-7
CDR3aa: CASSLARFSGRAYEQYF
CDR3nt: TGTGCCAGCAGCTTAGCGCGTTTCAGCGGGCGGGCCTACGAGCAGTACTTC

abundance: NA
d_gene: TRBD2
len: 16
v_gene: TRBV20-1
j_gene: TRBJ2-7
CDR3aa: CSASSLSGRSAYEQYF
CDR3nt: TGCAGTGCATCTTCCCTAAGCGGGAGAAGTGCCTACGAGCAGTACTTC